The clone carrying this TCR beta chain was seen a few times. What it binds is unknown. Repertoires were generated with immunoSEQ multiplex PCR, while TCRdb's copy carries only in-frame clones and drops some. The sample yields about 17,000 clones, around 89% seen once. The data originate from a study of T cells in localized non-small cell lung cancer. There are 15 residues in the CDR3. V shed 6 bases, J shed 3 bases, and the junction held 8 bases outside the gene matches. Germline V lookup: CDR1 SNHLY, CDR2 FYNNEI. Study findings and constraints: Adjacent lung held a median roughly 60 of the top 100 tumor clones. Longer survival (overall) was linked to higher T cell density in blood. There was higher T cell clonality in uninvolved adjacent lung than in tumor, and it was highest there.

V usage is TRBV2 and J usage is TRBJ2-7; 10 nucleotides align to TRBD1. The material sequenced was peripheral blood mononuclear cells, taken before any cancer treatment. The receptor's source is a woman aged 35-75 years with stage III lung adenocarcinoma. CDR3 in DNA: TGTGCCAGCAGAACGGGGACAGGGGAAGGCTACGAGCAGTACTTC. Protein sequence: CASRTGTGEGYEQYF. Using reference TRBV2 and TRBJ2-7 for the parts outside the CDR3, the full variable domain is EPEVTQTPSHQVTQMGQEVILRCVPISNHLYFYWYRQILGQKVEFLVSFYNNEISEKSEIFDDQFSVERPDGSNFTLKIRSTKLEDSAMYFCASRTGTGEGYEQYFGPGTRLTVT.